A selection of T cell receptor beta chains follows, all from one sample in a study of T-cell reconstitution after alpha-beta-depleted transplantation in children. MiXCR, run by TCRdb on the PCR reads, gives a single entry per CDR3 protein. The sample has 200,000 to 250,000 distinct CDR3 sequences; 9.7% are singletons. Specimen: PBMCs from the stem cell graft donor, collected from the stem cell graft. The source of these receptors is a human donor who donated a stem cell graft to a child with SCID. Each CDR3 is given with its conserved first and last residue. The D gene is left open where the match is weak. Some rows have no size entry. The others give once, few or many, or a class for an expanded clone.

V gene	D gene	clone size	J gene	CDR3 protein	CDR3 DNA
TRBV5-1	-	many	TRBJ2-1	CASSLGPLNEQFF	TGCGCCAGCAGCTTGGGACCTTTGAATGAGCAGTTCTTC
TRBV13	-	many	TRBJ2-3	CASSLAQGSSIDTQYF	TGTGCCAGCAGCTTAGCACAGGGAAGTTCGATAGATACGCAGTATTTT
TRBV11-1	-	many	TRBJ1-1	CASSPLGGTGKGEAFF	TGTGCCAGCAGCCCCCTGGGGGGCACGGGTAAGGGTGAAGCTTTCTTT
TRBV28	TRBD2	many	TRBJ2-3	CASSPQQGLATHTQYF	TGTGCCAGCAGTCCCCAGCAAGGACTAGCGACCCATACGCAGTATTTT
TRBV5-1	-	many	TRBJ2-1	CASSLEGSGYNEQFF	TGCGCCAGCAGCTTAGAGGGTTCGGGCTACAATGAGCAGTTCTTC
TRBV5-1	-	many	TRBJ1-2	CASSLDGGYGYTF	TGCGCCAGCAGCTTGGATGGGGGGTATGGCTACACCTTC
TRBV18	-	-	TRBJ1-5	CASSPGGAEQPQHF	TGTGCCAGCTCACCAGGGGGGGCCGAGCAGCCCCAGCATTTT
TRBV11-2	TRBD1	few	TRBJ1-5	CASSFGTGRGNQPQHF	TGTGCCAGCAGCTTCGGGACAGGTCGGGGCAATCAGCCCCAGCATTTT
TRBV2	TRBD1	many	TRBJ1-5	CASGKRQGSHQPQHF	TGTGCCAGCGGGAAAAGACAGGGGTCGCATCAGCCCCAGCATTTT
TRBV18	-	-	TRBJ2-5	CASSPPTSRETQYF	TGTGCCAGCTCACCACCGACAAGCAGGGAGACCCAGTACTTC
TRBV18	-	once	TRBJ2-5	CASSPETQYF	TGTGCCAGCTCCCCAGAGACCCAGTACTTC
TRBV7-3	-	-	TRBJ2-1	CASSLGVSNEQFF	TGTGCCAGCAGCTTAGGGGTTTCCAATGAGCAGTTCTTC
TRBV6-1	TRBD1	-	TRBJ2-5	CASRGQERGTQYF	TGTGCCAGTCGGGGACAGGAACGAGGGACCCAGTACTTC
TRBV9	TRBD1	few	TRBJ1-2	CASSPGTGGSGYTF	TGTGCCAGCAGCCCCGGGACAGGGGGCTCTGGCTACACCTTC
TRBV12-3/TRBV12-4	-	many	TRBJ1-2	CASSLGSAYGYTF	TGTGCCAGCAGTTTAGGGTCGGCCTATGGCTACACCTTC
TRBV28	-	many	TRBJ1-4	CASRTAGATNEKLFF	TGTGCCAGCAGGACCGCCGGGGCAACTAATGAAAAACTGTTTTTT
TRBV7-8	-	many	TRBJ2-7	CASSFIRGSYEQYF	TGTGCCAGCAGCTTCATACGGGGCTCCTACGAGCAGTACTTC
TRBV3-1	-	-	TRBJ2-3	CASRTRDTDTQYF	TGTGCCAGCAGGACTAGGGATACAGATACGCAGTATTTT
TRBV2	TRBD1	many	TRBJ1-1	CASISMMGQGRTEAFF	TGTGCCAGCATCTCCATGATGGGACAGGGGCGAACTGAAGCTTTCTTT
TRBV5-1	-	-	TRBJ2-7	CASTAPGDSYEQYF	TGCGCCAGCACCGCCCCGGGGGACTCCTACGAGCAGTACTTC
TRBV10-2	-	many	TRBJ1-1	CASSESSGARIGTEAFF	TGCGCCAGCAGTGAGTCGTCTGGGGCTCGGATTGGAACTGAAGCTTTCTTT
TRBV7-6	-	many	TRBJ2-5	CASSFLLGPQYF	TGTGCCAGCAGCTTCCTCCTAGGGCCCCAGTACTTC
TRBV2	-	many	TRBJ2-5	CASSRDPQETQYF	TGTGCCAGCAGCCGAGACCCCCAAGAGACCCAGTACTTC
TRBV4-2	TRBD1	many	TRBJ1-5	CASSDVGTGSNQPQHF	TGTGCCAGCAGCGACGTTGGGACAGGGAGCAATCAGCCCCAGCATTTT
TRBV4-2	-	many	TRBJ1-1	CASSQVGVANTEAFF	TGTGCCAGCAGCCAAGTGGGGGTGGCCAACACTGAAGCTTTCTTT
TRBV11-1	-	many	TRBJ2-3	CASSLHLWGRGQRDTQYF	TGTGCCAGCAGCCTCCACCTCTGGGGGCGCGGGCAGAGAGATACGCAGTATTTT
TRBV10-3	-	many	TRBJ2-2	CAISDAGMNTGELFF	TGTGCCATCAGTGACGCGGGAATGAACACCGGGGAGCTGTTTTTT
TRBV7-2	TRBD1	many	TRBJ1-5	CASSSTGDGGQPQHF	TGTGCCAGCAGCTCGACAGGGGACGGAGGGCAGCCCCAGCATTTT
TRBV20-1	TRBD2	many	TRBJ2-1	CSASRRGGLEQFF	TGCAGTGCTAGCCGGCGGGGGGGTCTTGAGCAGTTCTTC
TRBV12-5	-	many	TRBJ2-6	CASGPPLSGANVLTF	TGTGCTAGTGGTCCCCCACTCTCTGGGGCCAACGTCCTGACTTTC
TRBV5-1	-	many	TRBJ1-4	CASSWNRDNGNEKLFF	TGCGCCAGCAGCTGGAACCGGGACAACGGTAATGAAAAACTGTTTTTT
TRBV20-1	TRBD2	few	TRBJ2-3	CSASPSGGTDTQYF	TGCAGTGCTAGTCCGAGCGGGGGGACAGATACGCAGTATTTT
TRBV6-6	TRBD2	-	TRBJ2-7	CAAGVDRYYEQYF	TGTGCCGCGGGGGTAGACAGATACTACGAGCAGTACTTC
TRBV11-2	-	many	TRBJ1-4	CASRTHSMEKLFF	TGTGCCAGCAGGACCCATTCCATGGAAAAACTGTTTTTT
TRBV19	TRBD1	-	TRBJ2-3	CASSAYRGYSTDTQYF	TGTGCCAGTAGTGCCTACAGGGGTTATAGCACAGATACGCAGTATTTT
TRBV12-3/TRBV12-4	TRBD1	many	TRBJ1-2	CASSSPWTGLNYGYTF	TGTGCCAGCAGTTCCCCGTGGACAGGTCTCAACTATGGCTACACCTTC
TRBV6-2/TRBV6-3	-	-	TRBJ1-1	CASSWGGEAFF	TGTGCCAGCAGTTGGGGCGGTGAAGCTTTCTTT
TRBV6-2/TRBV6-3	-	-	TRBJ1-5	CASSYQENQIQHF	TGTGCCAGCAGTTACCAGGAGAACCAAATTCAGCATTTT
TRBV9	-	many	TRBJ1-1	CASSVGSWTEAFF	TGTGCCAGCAGCGTGGGGTCATGGACTGAAGCTTTCTTT
TRBV20-1	-	many	TRBJ1-6	CSAKWGAADNSPLHF	TGCAGTGCTAAATGGGGGGCAGCAGATAATTCACCCCTCCACTTT
TRBV7-9	TRBD1	-	TRBJ2-2	CASSETGWDTGELFF	TGTGCCAGCAGCGAGACAGGGTGGGACACCGGGGAGCTGTTTTTT
TRBV7-9	-	many	TRBJ1-6	CASSGLTSSYNSPLHF	TGTGCCAGCAGCGGGCTAACCAGCTCCTATAATTCACCCCTCCACTTT
TRBV9	-	many	TRBJ2-4	CASSVGQIGNIQYF	TGTGCCAGCAGCGTAGGGCAGATCGGAAACATTCAGTACTTC
TRBV20-1	-	many	TRBJ1-3	CSARPPGLGNTIYF	TGCAGTGCTAGGCCCCCGGGCCTTGGAAACACCATATATTTT
TRBV5-1	TRBD1	many	TRBJ2-1	CASSSTTGGNEQFF	TGCGCCAGCAGCTCTACGACAGGGGGCAATGAGCAGTTCTTC